This TCR beta chain was sequenced for a study of Ad26.COV2.S vaccination and SARS-CoV-2 variants. Germline CDR1 reads SGHKS; CDR2 reads YYEKEE (reference sequence). CDR3 length equals 11 residues. Trimming removed 4 bases from V and 7 bases from J, with 8 bases in between. Only in-frame clones appear in the TCRdb table, and some are missing; sequencing was by immunoSEQ multiplex PCR. The sample yields about 350,000 clones, approximately 90% seen once. Described treatment: around 19 received Ad26.COV2.S at low or high dose, single or two shots; about 5 received placebo; per-sample allocation not given. On day 63 after the first injection, vaccine and placebo recipients gave samples.

The starting material was peripheral blood, obtained in a trial of Ad26.COV2.S vaccine versus placebo. The V and J genes are TRBV5-5 and TRBJ1-2; a weak D match, TRBD1 (6 bases). The clonotype originates from a person aged 18-65 years who received the Ad26.COV2.S COVID-19 vaccine or a placebo. CDR3 sequence: CASSPGAGYTF. DNA for the CDR3: TGTGCCAGCAGCCCAGGGGCTGGCTACACCTTC.